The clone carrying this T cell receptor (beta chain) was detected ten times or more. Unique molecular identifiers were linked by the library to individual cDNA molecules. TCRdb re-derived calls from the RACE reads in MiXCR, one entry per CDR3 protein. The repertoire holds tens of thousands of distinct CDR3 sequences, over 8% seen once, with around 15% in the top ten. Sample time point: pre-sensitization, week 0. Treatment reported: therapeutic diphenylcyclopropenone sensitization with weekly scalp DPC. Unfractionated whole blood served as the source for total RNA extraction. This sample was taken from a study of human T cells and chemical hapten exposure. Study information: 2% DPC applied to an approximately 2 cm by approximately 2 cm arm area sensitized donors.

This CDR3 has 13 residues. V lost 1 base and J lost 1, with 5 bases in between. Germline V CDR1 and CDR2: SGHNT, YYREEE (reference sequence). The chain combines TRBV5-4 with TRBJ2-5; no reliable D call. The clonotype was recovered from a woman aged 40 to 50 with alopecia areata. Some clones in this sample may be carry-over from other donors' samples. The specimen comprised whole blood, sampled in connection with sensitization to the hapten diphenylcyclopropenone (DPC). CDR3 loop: CASSLSSQETQYF. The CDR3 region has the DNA TGTGCCAGCAGCTTGAGCAGCCAAGAGACCCAGTACTTC. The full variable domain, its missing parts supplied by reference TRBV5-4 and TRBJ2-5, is ETGVTQSPTHLIKTRGQQVTLRCSSQSGHNTVSWYQQALGQGPQFIFQYYREEENGRGNFPPRFSGLQFPNYSSELNVNALELDDSALYLCASSLSSQETQYFGPGTRLLVL.